The rows below give T cell receptor beta chains drawn from one sample of a study of blood T cell repertoires in COVID-19. Method: immunoSEQ multiplex PCR; TCRdb's copy keeps in-frame clones and lacks some. The sample holds roughly 32,000 clones, around 90% seen once. Sequencing was done on a sample of peripheral blood. The source of these receptors is a man aged 55 to 70 with active COVID-19. Each CDR3 is given with its conserved first and last residue. The D gene is left open where the match is weak. Size values are once, few and many counts, or a class for expanded clones, and some rows have none.

>NA|NA|TRBJ2-2|TRBV28
TGTGCCAGCACCGGACTCACCGGGGAGCTGTTTTTT
CASTGLTGELFF
>NA|NA|TRBJ1-4|TRBV10-3
TGTGCCACCGGCCCCGGAGGCCGCGAAAAACTGTTTTTT
CATGPGGREKLFF
>NA|NA|TRBJ2-1|TRBV4-3
TGCGCCAGCAGCCAAGATCCCCTTGCATCCAGGGGCGTGGATGAGCAGTTCTTC
CASSQDPLASRGVDEQFF
>NA|NA|TRBJ1-1|TRBV6-5
TGTGCCAGCAGAGCAGCGGCGGAAGCTTTCTTT
CASRAAAEAFF
>TRBD2|NA|TRBJ2-4|TRBV6-2/TRBV6-3
TGTGCCAGCAGCTTCGCTGGGGGAGGGAGACTAGCCAAAAACATTCAGTACTTC
CASSFAGGGRLAKNIQYF
>NA|NA|TRBJ2-7|TRBV5-6
TGTGCCAGCAGCCGAGTTAGCGGCTACGAGCAGTACTTC
CASSRVSGYEQYF
>NA|NA|TRBJ1-5|TRBV19
TGTGCCAGTAGTATCGAGGGGGTGGCCAATCAGCCCCAGCATTTT
CASSIEGVANQPQHF
>TRBD2|NA|TRBJ2-3|TRBV11-2
TGTGCCGCCGGGGGGGGAGTTAGCACAGATACGCAGTATTTT
CAAGGGVSTDTQYF
>NA|NA|TRBJ2-3|TRBV4-3
TGCGCCAGCAGCCAAGATCGAGTACAGGGTTGGTCAGATACGCAGTATTTT
CASSQDRVQGWSDTQYF
>NA|NA|TRBJ2-7|TRBV19
TGTGCCAGTAGTCATCAGGGATCCGAGCAGTACTTC
CASSHQGSEQYF
>NA|NA|TRBJ2-5|TRBV14
TGTGCCAGCAGCCACGGAAGAGGTTCAGAGACCCAGTACTTC
CASSHGRGSETQYF
>NA|NA|TRBJ2-5|TRBV7-3
TGTGCCAGCAGTAGGGCAGGGCAAGAGACCCAGTACTTC
CASSRAGQETQYF
>TRBD2|NA|TRBJ2-2|TRBV7-3
TGTGCCAGCAGCCCCCGGCCTAGCGGATCGCACCGGGGAGCTGTTTTT
CASSPRPSGSHRGAVF
>NA|NA|TRBJ2-2|TRBV5-5
TGTGCCAGCAGAGCGGGACAGGAGAACACCGGGGAGCTGTTTTTT
CASRAGQENTGELFF
>TRBD1|NA|TRBJ1-5|TRBV6-2/TRBV6-3
TGTGCCAGCAGCCCTCAGGGGGGTCAGCCCCAGCATTTT
CASSPQGGQPQHF
>TRBD1|NA|TRBJ2-7|TRBV25-1
TGTGCCAGCAGCCGGACAGGGGGGCACTACGAGCAGTACTTC
CASSRTGGHYEQYF
>NA|NA|TRBJ2-4|TRBV6-6
TGTGCCAGCAGTTATACAGGGGGGGGCAAAAACATTCAGTACTTC
CASSYTGGGKNIQYF
>TRBD1|NA|TRBJ2-1|TRBV9
TGTGCCAGCACCTTAGGACAGGGATCCTACAATGAGCAGTTCTTC
CASTLGQGSYNEQFF
>NA|NA|TRBJ2-7|TRBV6-6
TGTGCCAGCAGTTTCACTAGTGGGGGGTTTGAGCAGTACTTC
CASSFTSGGFEQYF
>TRBD1|NA|TRBJ2-2|TRBV5-1
TGCGCCAGCAGCCTCCGGGGACAGGGCCCCGGGGAGCTGTTTTTT
CASSLRGQGPGELFF
>TRBD2|NA|TRBJ2-2|TRBV7-2
TGTGCCAGCAGCTTGGGGGGAGGACTAGCGGGAAGCGCCGGGGAGCTGTTTTTT
CASSLGGGLAGSAGELFF
>NA|NA|TRBJ2-3|TRBV5-4
TGTGCCAGCAGCCGGTCTAGCGGCACAGATACGCAGTATTTT
CASSRSSGTDTQYF
>TRBD1|NA|TRBJ1-4|TRBV7-2
TGTGCCAGCAGCTTCGACAGGGCCGGTGAAAAACTGTTTTTT
CASSFDRAGEKLFF
>NA|once|TRBJ2-7|TRBV5-1
TGCGCCAGCAGCTCCCGTCCGGAGCGCGAGCAGTACTTC
CASSSRPEREQYF
>NA|NA|TRBJ2-3|TRBV7-7
TGTGCCAGCAGCCTAGTTCCCCCCTCTGGACACCGTCGGGCGCCGTCGGATACGCAGTATTTT
CASSLVPPSGHRRAPSDTQYF
>TRBD1|NA|TRBJ2-7|TRBV3-1/TRBV3-2
TGTGCCAGCAGCCCAGGGGGACCCTACGAGCAGTACTTC
CASSPGGPYEQYF
>NA|NA|TRBJ2-1|TRBV9
TGTGCCAGCAGCGTAGGAACGGTAGCTAATGAGCAGTTCTTC
CASSVGTVANEQFF
>NA|NA|TRBJ1-1|TRBV6-2/TRBV6-3
TGTGCCAGCAGTTACAATGTTCAGGGTGCGAACACTGAAGCTTTCTTT
CASSYNVQGANTEAFF
>NA|few|TRBJ1-2|TRBV29-1
TGCAGCGTTGAGGGTGCCCGGGGGACCTATGGCTACACCTTC
CSVEGARGTYGYTF
>NA|NA|TRBJ2-1|TRBV29-1
TGCAGCGTGTCCACTAGCATCGGATCCTACAATGAGCAGTTCTTC
CSVSTSIGSYNEQFF
>NA|NA|TRBJ2-5|TRBV7-7
TGTGCTAGCAGCTTGGACAGAACCCAAGAGACCCAGTACTTC
CASSLDRTQETQYF
>NA|NA|TRBJ2-5|TRBV11-2
TGTGCCAGCACCCCAACAGGGGGGGGGCAAGAGACCCAGTACTTC
CASTPTGGGQETQYF
>TRBD1|NA|TRBJ2-3|TRBV18
TGTGCCAGCTCAAAAGACAGGGCAGATACGCAGTATTTT
CASSKDRADTQYF
>TRBD2|NA|TRBJ2-7|TRBV7-2
TGTGCCAGCAGCTTAGTAGGGACTAGCGGGGGGCCTCCCTACGAGCAGTACTTC
CASSLVGTSGGPPYEQYF
>NA|NA|TRBJ2-5|TRBV7-2
TGTGCCAGCAGCTTAGAAGGGGGGGGCTACCAAGAGACCCAGTACTTC
CASSLEGGGYQETQYF
>NA|NA|TRBJ2-5|TRBV7-7
TGTGCCAGCAGCTTATGGACTCAAGAGACCCAGTACTTC
CASSLWTQETQYF
>NA|NA|TRBJ1-4|TRBV7-9
TGTGCCAGCAGCTTAGGAGGCAGTGCAACTAATGAAAAACTGTTTTTT
CASSLGGSATNEKLFF
>NA|NA|TRBJ2-1|TRBV7-2
TGTGCCAGCAGCTCCCCTTGGACAGTAAACAATGAGCAGTTCTTC
CASSSPWTVNNEQFF
>NA|NA|TRBJ1-5|TRBV6-4
TGTGCCAGCAGTTACAGGGAGAATCAGCCCCAGCATTTT
CASSYRENQPQHF
>TRBD2|NA|TRBJ2-1|TRBV5-8
TGTGCCAGCACTTCACCAACTAGCGGGGGTTACAATGAGCAGTTCTTC
CASTSPTSGGYNEQFF
>NA|NA|TRBJ2-7|TRBV5-5
TGTGCCAGCAGCATGCGCTCCTACGAGCAGTACTTC
CASSMRSYEQYF
>NA|NA|TRBJ2-3|TRBV20-1
TGCAGTGCTAGTGCGCGGAGGGAGAGCACAGATACGCAGTATTTT
CSASARRESTDTQYF
>TRBD2|NA|TRBJ2-1|TRBV5-4
TGTGCCAGCAGCTTGGGACTAGCGGGAGGGCCCCGCAATGAGCAGTTCTTC
CASSLGLAGGPRNEQFF
>TRBD1|NA|TRBJ1-1|TRBV7-3
TGTGCCAGCAGCTTAACGGGGGGCTGGACAGGGGCAAACACTGAAGCTTTCTTT
CASSLTGGWTGANTEAFF
>NA|NA|TRBJ1-2|TRBV3-1/TRBV3-2
TGTGCCAGCAGCCAAGACTACAGTCGTGGCTACACCTTC
CASSQDYSRGYTF
>TRBD2|NA|TRBJ2-1|TRBV9
TGTGCCAGCAGCGCCGGACTAGCGGGGGGGCGAAATGAGCAGTTCTTC
CASSAGLAGGRNEQFF
>NA|NA|TRBJ2-2|TRBV6-6
TGTGCCAGCAGGAACCTAGTTGGCGGGGAGCTGTTTTTT
CASRNLVGGELFF
>NA|NA|TRBJ1-2|TRBV25-1
TGTGCCAGCAGTGATCCAGGGGACTATGGCTACACCTTC
CASSDPGDYGYTF
>NA|once|TRBJ2-2|TRBV27
TGTGCCAGCAGTTCAACAGGGCTCGGGGAGCTGTTTTTT
CASSSTGLGELFF
>TRBD1|NA|TRBJ2-5|TRBV7-8
TGTGCCAGCAGCTTAGCAAGGACAGGACCACAAGAGACCCAGTACTTC
CASSLARTGPQETQYF
>NA|NA|TRBJ2-1|TRBV6-6
TGTGCCAGCAGCCGGTACAATGAGCAGTTCTTC
CASSRYNEQFF
>TRBD2|NA|TRBJ2-2|TRBV7-6
TGTGCCAGCAGCTTATTACAGCGGGGGAACACCGGGGAGCTGTTTTTT
CASSLLQRGNTGELFF
>NA|NA|TRBJ2-1|TRBV21-1
TGTGCCAGCAGCAAAGAGTCAACAGAATATGGGCCCAATGAGCAGTTCTTC
CASSKESTEYGPNEQFF
>NA|NA|TRBJ2-3|TRBV4-3
TGCGCCAGCAGCCTGGGGGCGGGCACAGATACGCAGTATTTT
CASSLGAGTDTQYF
>NA|NA|TRBJ2-7|TRBV6-1
TGTGCCAGCAGTGAATTAGATACCGGGACTTCGAACCCCTACGAGCAGTACTTC
CASSELDTGTSNPYEQYF
>TRBD2|NA|TRBJ2-3|TRBV15
TGTGCCACCAGCAGAGAGACTAGCGGTACAGATACGCAGTATTTT
CATSRETSGTDTQYF
>TRBD1|NA|TRBJ2-7|TRBV3-1/TRBV3-2
TGTGCCAGCAGCCAGGCAGGGGGCCGCCACGAGCAGTACTTC
CASSQAGGRHEQYF
>NA|NA|TRBJ1-2|TRBV20-1
TGCAGTGCTAGTCCGGGTCAGGGCAGAAACTATGGCTACACCTTC
CSASPGQGRNYGYTF
>NA|NA|TRBJ2-5|TRBV4-3
TGCGCCAGCAGCCAAGATCTTAGAAAGTACCAAGAGACCCAGTACTTC
CASSQDLRKYQETQYF